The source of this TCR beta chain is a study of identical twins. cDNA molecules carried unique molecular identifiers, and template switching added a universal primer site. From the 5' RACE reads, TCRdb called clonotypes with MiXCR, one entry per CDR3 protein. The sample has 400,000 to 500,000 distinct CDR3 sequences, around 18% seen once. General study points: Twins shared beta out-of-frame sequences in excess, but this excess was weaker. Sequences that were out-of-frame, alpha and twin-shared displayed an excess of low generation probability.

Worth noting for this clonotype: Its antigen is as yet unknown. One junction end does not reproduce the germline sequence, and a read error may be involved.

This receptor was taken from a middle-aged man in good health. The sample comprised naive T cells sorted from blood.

This chain's CDR3 is CASSLAAGTDEKLFF. DNA of the CDR3: TGTGCCAGCAGCCTAGCAGCTGGGACTGATGAAAAACTGTTTTTT. V usage is TRBV7-9 and J usage is TRBJ1-4; tentative D call: TRBD1 (5 bases). In germline, CDR1 is SEHNR, CDR2 FQNEAQ (reference sequence). The CDR3 has 15 amino acids.